The 20 T cell receptor beta chains reported below all come from one sample, sequenced in a study of OX40 agonist ivuxolimab in advanced cancers. Clones were sequenced by immunoSEQ multiplex PCR, and TCRdb holds only the in-frame ones, with some missing. The table records 60,000 to 80,000 clones, about 85% of them present only once. Sample: CD4+ or CD8+ T cells sorted from blood, taken in a trial of the OX40 agonist ivuxolimab. The receptors were sampled from an adult with an advanced solid tumor such as melanoma, head and neck, liver or kidney cancer.

V gene TRBV15 combines with J gene TRBJ1-1; no clear D. CDR3 length: 14 residues. V lost 2 bases to trimming and J lost 0 bases, with 7 bases between them. Looked up from germline, CDR1 is LNHNV and CDR2 is YYDKDF (reference sequence). The CDR3 DNA sequence: TGTGCCACCAGCAGACTGGGTATGAACACTGAAGCTTTCTTT. Translated: CATSRLGMNTEAFF.

A single count supports this clone. The J gene is TRBJ2-5, the V gene TRBV28, with D perhaps matching TRBD1 (6 bases). Trimming left V 7 bases short and J 4 bases short, with 16 bases between. Germline-derived CDR1 and CDR2 are MDHEN and SYDVKM. CDR3 length equals 14 residues. The CDR3 is CASNRGRDTETQYF. DNA for the CDR3: TGTGCCAGCAACCGGGGCAGGGACACAGAGACCCAGTACTTC.

V and J are TRBV5-1 and TRBJ2-1; D uncertain. CDR1 is SGHRS, CDR2 YFSETQ, per germline. CDR3 size: 14 residues. With 4 bases removed from V and 7 bases from J, the gap between germline ends came to 15 bases. Here the CDR3 DNA reads TGCGCCAGCAGCAAACCGGACCGAAATAATGAGCAGTTCTTC. Translated, it gives CASSKPDRNNEQFF.

DNA for the CDR3: TGTGCCAGCAGCGTAGACAGGGCCCGCTCCTACAATGAGCAGTTCTTC. Translation: CASSVDRARSYNEQFF. The J gene is TRBJ2-1, the V gene TRBV2, with 7 bases that match TRBD1. CDR1 and CDR2 from the germline V gene are SNHLY and FYNNEI. The CDR3 spans 16 residues. Trimming took 6 bases from V and 0 from J; bases not matched to a gene: 8.

The rearrangement links TRBV2 to TRBJ2-5; TRBD1 matches at 10 bases. Germline CDR1 reads SNHLY; CDR2 reads FYNNEI. This CDR3 has 14 amino acids. Trimming took 6 bases from V and 4 from J; bases not matched to a gene: 5. CDR3 in amino acids: CASSLGTGVETQYF. CDR3 in DNA: TGTGCCAGCAGCCTAGGGACAGGGGTAGAGACCCAGTACTTC.

The J gene is TRBJ2-2, the V gene TRBV6-6, with 8 bases fitting TRBD1. Trimming took 6 bases from V and 0 from J; bases not matched to a gene: 0. The CDR3 totals 14 residues. Germline V CDR1 and CDR2: MNHNY, SVGAGI (reference sequence). The CDR3: CASSRGPNTGELFF. CDR3 DNA: TGTGCCAGCAGCAGGGGGCCGAACACCGGGGAGCTGTTTTTT.

This clone occurred once. The chain couples TRBV4-2 to TRBJ1-1; no clear D gene. There are 12 residues in the CDR3. In germline, CDR1 is LGHNA, CDR2 YNFKEQ. V shed 3 bases and J shed 4 bases, with 6 bases lying between them. CDR3 loop: CASSHWGTEAFF. As DNA, the CDR3 is TGTGCCAGCAGCCACTGGGGCACTGAAGCTTTCTTT.

The chain has TRBV19 and TRBJ1-2; 7 nucleotides match TRBD1. Germline V gene lookup returns CDR1 LNHDA and CDR2 SQIVND (reference sequence). CDR3 length equals 13 residues. V lost 1 base, J lost 8 bases, and 4 bases stayed unmatched. CDR3 nucleotides: TGTGCCAGTAGTATAGGACAGGGACGCGGCTACACCTTC. Translation gives CASSIGQGRGYTF.

V gene TRBV7-8 combines with J gene TRBJ1-4; tentative D call: TRBD1 (6 bases). The V gene's germline CDR1 is SGHVS and CDR2 FQNEAQ. V lost 5 bases to trimming and J lost 0 bases, with 13 bases between them. The CDR3 length is 16 residues. CDR3 DNA sequence: TGTGCCAGCAGCCGACGGGACACAGCAACTAATGAAAAACTGTTTTTT. Amino acids: CASSRRDTATNEKLFF.

This rearrangement joins TRBV28 to TRBJ1-1; weak D call: TRBD1 (6 bases). Trimming took 5 bases from V and 7 from J, leaving 20 bases between them. The CDR3 totals 15 residues. Germline lookup yields CDR1 MDHEN and CDR2 SYDVKM. This CDR3 reads CASSRNAGTRLEAFF. The CDR3 DNA is TGTGCCAGCAGTAGAAACGCCGGGACACGTCTTGAAGCTTTCTTT.

The V gene is TRBV5-6, the J gene TRBJ2-7; D ambiguous. Trimming cost V 1 base and J 9 bases, with 8 bases left between them. This CDR3 has 11 amino acids. CDR1 is SGHDT, CDR2 YYEEEE, per germline. The CDR3 reads CASSLYHGQYV. The CDR3 region has the DNA TGTGCCAGCAGCTTGTATCACGGGCAGTACGTC.

The chain has TRBV6-5 and TRBJ1-1; 10 positions match TRBD1. Trimming cost V 5 bases and J 6 bases; bases outside gene matches: 9. The CDR3 has 15 amino acids. Per germline, CDR1 MNHEY and CDR2 SVGAGI. CDR3 loop: CASSHGGQGRAEAFF. CDR3 in DNA: TGTGCCAGCAGTCACGGGGGACAGGGGAGGGCTGAAGCTTTCTTT.

A single count supports this clone. The chain couples TRBV6-5 to TRBJ2-1; TRBD2 matches at 7 bases. The V gene's germline CDR1 is MNHEY and CDR2 SVGAGI. The CDR3 sequence is 12 residues long. Trimming took 6 bases from V and 7 from J; bases not matched to a gene: 3. The CDR3 here is CASSFSGNEQFF. CDR3 in DNA: TGTGCCAGCAGCTTTAGCGGGAATGAGCAGTTCTTC.

The CDR3 spells CASSSPLAGGEIWYF. CDR3 DNA sequence: TGTGCCAGCAGTTCCCCACTAGCGGGAGGGGAAATTTGGTACTTC. This sequence joins TRBV6-5 and TRBJ2-7, with 13 bases aligning to TRBD2. Per the germline V gene, CDR1 is MNHEY and CDR2 is SVGAGI. V shed 4 bases and J 12 bases; nucleotides not matched to a gene: 12. CDR3 size: 15 residues.

The chain recombines TRBV28 with TRBJ2-5, with TRBD2 as a possible D gene (5 bases). The DNA end favors TRBJ2-7, so the J call may be wrong. Germline V CDR1 and CDR2: MDHEN, SYDVKM. This CDR3 spans 11 amino acids. The DNA of the CDR3 is TGTGCCAGCAGGGAGGACTACGAGCAGTACTTC. Its protein is CASREDYEQYF.

The chain recombines TRBV28 with TRBJ1-2; no definite D call. V was clipped by 5 bases and J by 0 bases, with 16 bases between them. Germline-derived CDR1 and CDR2 are MDHEN and SYDVKM. The CDR3 length is 16 residues. CDR3 coding DNA: TGTGCCAGCAGTCCTCTGTTGGCAGCCTCTAACTATGGCTACACCTTC. Its protein is CASSPLLAASNYGYTF.

The CDR3 is CASSEYRAYPEKLFF. The CDR3 bases are TGTGCCAGCAGTGAATACCGGGCCTATCCTGAAAAACTGTTTTTT. This rearrangement joins TRBV6-1 to TRBJ1-4; D ambiguous. The germline CDR1 and CDR2 sequences are MNHNS and SASEGT. This CDR3 comprises 15 residues. V gave up 2 bases and J gave up 7 bases, with 14 bases separating them.

This chain uses TRBV14 with TRBJ1-1, with D possibly TRBD1 on 5 matching bases. V dropped 3 bases and J dropped 1 base, with 15 bases sitting between them. CDR1 and CDR2 (germline): SGHDN, FVKESK. CDR3 size: 16 residues. CDR3 protein: CASSHYVRGTNTEAFF. Here the CDR3 DNA reads TGTGCCAGCAGCCACTACGTCCGGGGGACGAACACTGAAGCTTTCTTT.

The chain combines TRBV27 with TRBJ1-4, with D possibly being TRBD1 (5 bases). V shed 2 bases and J shed 13 bases, with 11 bases lying between them. The CDR3 covers 12 residues. The germline V gene has CDR1 MNHEY and CDR2 SMNVEV (reference sequence). As DNA, the CDR3 is TGTGCCAGCAGTTTAAATGGGGGACTACTGTTTTTT. Protein: CASSLNGGLLFF.

This chain uses TRBV7-3 with TRBJ2-2; D is undetermined. Germline V gives CDR1 SGHTA, CDR2 FQGTGA. V was trimmed by 1 base and J by 3 bases, leaving 15 bases between them. The CDR3 runs to 17 residues. The CDR3 DNA follows: TGTGCCAGCAGCTTAAATTTGGGTGGGATGGACACCGGGGAGCTGTTTTTT. This codes for CASSLNLGGMDTGELFF.